These T cell receptor beta chains were read from a single sample in a study of response to subunit inactivated influenza vaccine. TCRdb itself ran the RT-PCR reads through MiXCR, one entry per CDR3 protein. The sample lists over 750,000 distinct CDR3 sequences; about 20% were seen once. The sequenced sample was PBMCs from blood, obtained about 5 days after vaccination. The receptors come from a man aged 50-60 years who received an inactivated influenza vaccine. CDR3s include the opening cysteine and the closing phenylalanine or tryptophan. Fields, in order: V gene, J gene, D gene, clone size, CDR3 DNA, CDR3 protein. D genes are given only for firm matches. Only part of the rows carry a size: once, few, many, or a class if the clone is expanded.

>TRBV9|TRBJ2-7|TRBD1|NA
TGTGCCAGCAGCGGTGGGGGGACAGGGGGCCCGATCAGTGCCTACGAGCAGTACTTC
CASSGGGTGGPISAYEQYF
>TRBV7-3|TRBJ2-4|NA|NA
TGTGCCAGCAGCCCGACGGGCGACAGGAGAGCCAAAAACATTCAGTACTTC
CASSPTGDRRAKNIQYF
>TRBV7-9|TRBJ2-7|NA|NA
TGTGCCAGCAGCTTAGGACAGGAAAAGGGTTACGAGCAGTACTTC
CASSLGQEKGYEQYF
>TRBV20-1|TRBJ2-2|NA|NA
TGCAGTGCCAAACACCCCTACCAGAACACCGGGGAGCTGTTTTTT
CSAKHPYQNTGELFF
>TRBV12-3/TRBV12-4|TRBJ1-5|NA|NA
TGTGCCAGCAGCCCTCAGGTGACGATCCCCCAGCATTTT
CASSPQVTIPQHF
>TRBV7-2|TRBJ2-3|NA|NA
TGTGCCAGCACTCACTGGGGAATCACAGATACGCAGTATTTT
CASTHWGITDTQYF
>TRBV12-3/TRBV12-4|TRBJ2-2|TRBD1|few
TGTGCCAGCAGTTCCCGACCAGGGGGCATCGGGGAGCTGTTTTTT
CASSSRPGGIGELFF
>TRBV6-2/TRBV6-3|TRBJ2-2|TRBD1|few
TGTGCCAGCCGCACAGGGGTTCGCACCGGGGAGCTGTTTTTT
CASRTGVRTGELFF
>TRBV3-1|TRBJ1-1|NA|few
TGTGCCAGCAGCCAGGACAGCATGAACACTGAAGCTTTCTTT
CASSQDSMNTEAFF
>TRBV5-1|TRBJ2-1|TRBD1|many
TGCGCCAGCAGCTCACTAACAGGGGTACCCTACAATGAGCAGTTCTTC
CASSSLTGVPYNEQFF
>TRBV20-1|TRBJ2-7|NA|few
TGCAGTGCTAGGTCGGGACTCGACGAGCAGTACTTC
CSARSGLDEQYF
>TRBV5-1|TRBJ1-2|NA|few
TGCGCCAGCAGCTTGGGGACAGCGAGATATGGCTACACCTTC
CASSLGTARYGYTF
>TRBV11-2|TRBJ2-3|NA|few
TGTGCCAGCATCCCCCGCGACCGGTACACAGATACGCAGTATTTT
CASIPRDRYTDTQYF
>TRBV7-2|TRBJ2-6|NA|many
TGTGCCAGCAGCTCGACGCTCTCTGGGGCCAACGTCCTGACTTTC
CASSSTLSGANVLTF